The clone carrying this T cell receptor beta chain was counted at least ten times. Its antigen is unknown. Trimming took 3 bases from V and 9 from J, leaving 12 bases between them. The CDR3 totals 13 residues. Germline V gene sequence: CDR1 MNHEY, CDR2 SVGAGI. These data belong to a study of blood T cells in healthy people across ages. Overall study results and limits: Any changes in expanded clonotypes were possibly confounded, as donor CMV status remained unknown. Among long-lived donors, naive CD4+ cells were more numerous and diversity higher than in aged donors.

Alongside a J-beta primer mix, a sample-barcoded 5' primer served in a second PCR lasting about 6 to 12 cycles. Tagging of each cDNA molecule was performed by a template-switch adaptor with 12 random nucleotides. MiXCR, applied by TCRdb to the 5' RACE reads, yields one record per CDR3 protein. The repertoire consists of fewer than 900,000 distinct CDR3 sequences, with 35% to 40% occurring once and the leading ten covering roughly 13%. The rearrangement joins TRBV6-5 to TRBJ2-1, with D perhaps matching TRBD1 (7 bases). The sequencing sample was made of blood. The clonotype was recovered from a man younger than 30 in good health. CDR3 in DNA: TGTGCCAGCAGTTATGGAGGGGGCGGTGAGCAGTTCTTC. Its translation: CASSYGGGGEQFF.